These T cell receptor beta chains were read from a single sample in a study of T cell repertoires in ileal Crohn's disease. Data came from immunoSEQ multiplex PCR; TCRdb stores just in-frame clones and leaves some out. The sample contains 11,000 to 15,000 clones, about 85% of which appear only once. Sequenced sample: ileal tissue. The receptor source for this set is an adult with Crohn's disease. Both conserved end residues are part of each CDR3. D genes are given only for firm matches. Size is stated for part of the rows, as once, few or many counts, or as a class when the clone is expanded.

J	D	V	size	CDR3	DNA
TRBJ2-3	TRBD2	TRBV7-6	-	CASSSGTSGSPDTQYF	TGTGCCAGCAGCTCCGGGACTAGCGGGAGCCCTGATACGCAGTATTTT
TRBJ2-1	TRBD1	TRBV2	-	CASSDQGAYNEQFF	TGTGCCAGCAGTGATCAGGGGGCGTACAATGAGCAGTTCTTC
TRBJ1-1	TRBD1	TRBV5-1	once	CASSFGTGDETFF	TGCGCCAGCAGCTTCGGGACAGGGGATGAAACTTTCTTT
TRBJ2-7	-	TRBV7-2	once	CASSLVLPTGGEQYF	TGTGCCAGCAGCTTAGTCCTCCCCACCGGAGGGGAGCAGTACTTC
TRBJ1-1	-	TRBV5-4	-	CASSLGLFTGLTNTEAFF	TGTGCCAGCAGCTTGGGATTGTTTACAGGCCTTACGAACACTGAAGCTTTCTTT
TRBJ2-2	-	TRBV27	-	CASSYWGGTGELFF	TGTGCCAGCAGTTACTGGGGAGGCACCGGGGAGCTGTTTTTT
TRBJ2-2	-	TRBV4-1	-	CASSQGGGGLKNTGELFF	TGCGCCAGCAGCCAAGGAGGAGGGGGCCTCAAGAACACCGGGGAGCTGTTTTTT
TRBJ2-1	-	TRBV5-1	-	CASTARDNEQFF	TGCGCCAGCACAGCGAGGGACAATGAGCAGTTCTTC
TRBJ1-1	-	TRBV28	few	CASSNEGGEAFF	TGTGCCAGCAGTAATGAGGGAGGTGAAGCTTTCTTT
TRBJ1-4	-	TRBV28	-	CASSPSGGQDEKLFF	TGTGCCAGCAGTCCCTCCGGGGGGCAGGATGAAAAACTGTTTTTT
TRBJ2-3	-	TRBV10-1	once	CASHKYSGYTDTQYF	TGCGCCAGCCATAAATATAGCGGTTACACAGATACGCAGTATTTT
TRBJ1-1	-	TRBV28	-	CASSTQTTGNTEAFF	TGTGCCAGCAGTACCCAAACGACAGGGAACACTGAAGCTTTCTTT
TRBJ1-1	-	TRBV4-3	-	CASSQDNGMNTEAFF	TGCGCCAGCAGCCAAGATAACGGGATGAACACTGAAGCTTTCTTT
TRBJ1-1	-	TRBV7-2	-	CASSSGQGGFTEAFF	TGTGCCAGCAGCTCCGGCCAGGGCGGATTCACTGAAGCTTTCTTT
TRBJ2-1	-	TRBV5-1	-	CASSGAGGHNEQFF	TGCGCCAGCAGCGGGGCCGGGGGGCACAATGAGCAGTTCTTC
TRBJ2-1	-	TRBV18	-	CASSPDFGQSTQSSYNEQFF	TGTGCCAGCTCACCGGACTTTGGACAGTCAACCCAGAGCTCCTACAATGAGCAGTTCTTC
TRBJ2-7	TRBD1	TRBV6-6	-	CASTAGTGLYEQYF	TGTGCCAGCACGGCCGGGACAGGGCTCTACGAGCAGTACTTC
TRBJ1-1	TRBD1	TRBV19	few	CASTQKGGQGSTEAFF	TGTGCCAGTACCCAAAAGGGGGGACAGGGGAGCACTGAAGCTTTCTTT
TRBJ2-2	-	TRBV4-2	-	CASSQPGAGELFF	TGTGCCAGCAGCCAACCGGGAGCCGGGGAGCTGTTTTTT
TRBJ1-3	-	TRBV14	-	CASSQVIYPGVSGNTIYF	TGTGCCAGCAGCCAAGTCATCTACCCAGGGGTCTCTGGAAACACCATATATTTT
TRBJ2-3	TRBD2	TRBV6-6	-	CASSGTSGGADTQYF	TGTGCCAGCAGTGGGACTAGCGGGGGGGCAGATACGCAGTATTTT
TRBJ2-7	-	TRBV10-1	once	CASRDTKYEQYF	TGCGCCAGCAGGGACACCAAATACGAGCAGTACTTC
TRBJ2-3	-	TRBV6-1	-	CASSGPAGAGADTQYF	TGTGCCAGCAGTGGCCCGGCGGGGGCGGGTGCAGATACGCAGTATTTT
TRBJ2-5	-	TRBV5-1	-	CASSLARRGFREETQYF	TGCGCCAGCAGCTTGGCCCGTCGAGGGTTTCGAGAAGAGACCCAGTACTTC
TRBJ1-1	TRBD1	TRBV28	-	CASSSFTGDTEAFF	TGTGCCAGCAGTTCCTTCACAGGGGACACTGAAGCTTTCTTT
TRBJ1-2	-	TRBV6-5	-	CASSYPGTEPHGYTF	TGTGCCAGCAGTTACCCGGGAACTGAGCCCCATGGCTACACCTTC
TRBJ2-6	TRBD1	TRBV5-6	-	CASSEDRGRFSGANVLTF	TGTGCCAGCAGCGAGGACAGGGGGCGGTTTTCCGGGGCCAACGTCCTGACTTTC
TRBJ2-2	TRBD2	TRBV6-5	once	CASRHTLAGGGELFF	TGTGCCAGCAGACATACTCTGGCGGGAGGCGGGGAGCTGTTTTTT
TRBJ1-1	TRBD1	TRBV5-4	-	CASSSPQGARAFF	TGTGCCAGCAGCTCCCCACAGGGGGCGCGGGCTTTCTTT
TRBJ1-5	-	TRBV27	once	CASSLTQATKGQPQHF	TGTGCCAGCAGTCTAACACAGGCGACGAAGGGACAGCCCCAGCATTTT